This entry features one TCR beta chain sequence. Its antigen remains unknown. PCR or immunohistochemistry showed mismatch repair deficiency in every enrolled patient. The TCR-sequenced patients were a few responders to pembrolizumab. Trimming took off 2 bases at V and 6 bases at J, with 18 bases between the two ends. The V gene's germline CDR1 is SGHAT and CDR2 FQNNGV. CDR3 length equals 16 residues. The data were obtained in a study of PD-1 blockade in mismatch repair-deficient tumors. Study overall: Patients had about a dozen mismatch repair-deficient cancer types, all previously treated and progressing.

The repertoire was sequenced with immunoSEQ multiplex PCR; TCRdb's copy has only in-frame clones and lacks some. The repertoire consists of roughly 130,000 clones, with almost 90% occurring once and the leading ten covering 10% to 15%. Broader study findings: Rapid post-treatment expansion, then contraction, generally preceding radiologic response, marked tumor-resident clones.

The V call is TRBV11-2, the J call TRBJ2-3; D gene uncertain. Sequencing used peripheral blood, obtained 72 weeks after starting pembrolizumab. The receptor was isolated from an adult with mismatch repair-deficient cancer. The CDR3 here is CASSLNGGTSMDTQYF. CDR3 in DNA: TGTGCCAGCAGCTTAAACGGCGGTACCAGCATGGATACGCAGTATTTT.